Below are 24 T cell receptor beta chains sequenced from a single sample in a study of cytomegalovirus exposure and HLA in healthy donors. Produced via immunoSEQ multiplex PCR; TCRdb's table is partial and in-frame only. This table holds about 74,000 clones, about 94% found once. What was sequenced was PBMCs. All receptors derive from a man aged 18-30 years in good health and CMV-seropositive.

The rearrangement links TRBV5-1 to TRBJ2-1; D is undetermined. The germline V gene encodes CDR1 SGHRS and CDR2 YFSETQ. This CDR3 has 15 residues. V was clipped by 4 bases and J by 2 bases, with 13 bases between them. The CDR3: CASSLEAPTYNEQFF. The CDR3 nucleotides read TGCGCCAGCAGCCTTGAGGCTCCAACCTACAATGAGCAGTTCTTC.

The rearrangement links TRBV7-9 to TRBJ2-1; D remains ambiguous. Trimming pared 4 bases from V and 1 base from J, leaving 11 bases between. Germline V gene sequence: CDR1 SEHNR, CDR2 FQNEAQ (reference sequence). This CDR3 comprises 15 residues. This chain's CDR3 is CASSSFAESYNEQFF. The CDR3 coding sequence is TGTGCCAGCAGCTCTTTTGCAGAATCCTACAATGAGCAGTTCTTC.

CDR3 in DNA: TGTGCCAGCAGTTCCCTGGGCGGGGGAGGCGCAGATACGCAGTATTTT. Encoded protein: CASSSLGGGGADTQYF. The chain uses TRBV28 and TRBJ2-3; 7 bases are a match to TRBD2. V shed 4 bases and J 4 bases; nucleotides not matched to a gene: 11. Looked up from germline, CDR1 is MDHEN and CDR2 is SYDVKM. The CDR3 sequence is 16 residues long.

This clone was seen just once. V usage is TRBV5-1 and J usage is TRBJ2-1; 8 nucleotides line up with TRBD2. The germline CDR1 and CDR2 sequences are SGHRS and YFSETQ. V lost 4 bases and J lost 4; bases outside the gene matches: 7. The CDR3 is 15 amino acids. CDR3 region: CASSVTSGVYNEQFF. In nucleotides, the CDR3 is TGCGCCAGCAGCGTAACTAGCGGAGTGTACAATGAGCAGTTCTTC.

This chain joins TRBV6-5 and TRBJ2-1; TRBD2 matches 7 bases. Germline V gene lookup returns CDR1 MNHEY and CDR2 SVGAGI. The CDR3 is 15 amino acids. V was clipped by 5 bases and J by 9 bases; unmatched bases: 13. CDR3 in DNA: TGTGCCAGCAGTCCTCCCGGACTAGAGTCCGGTGAGCAGTTCTTC. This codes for CASSPPGLESGEQFF.

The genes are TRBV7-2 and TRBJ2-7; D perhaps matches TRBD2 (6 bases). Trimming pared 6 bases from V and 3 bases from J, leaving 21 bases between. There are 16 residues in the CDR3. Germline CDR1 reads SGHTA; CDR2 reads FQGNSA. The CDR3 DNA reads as TGTGCCAGCAGTGACGCCGGACTACCACCCAGCTACGAGCAGTACTTC. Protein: CASSDAGLPPSYEQYF.

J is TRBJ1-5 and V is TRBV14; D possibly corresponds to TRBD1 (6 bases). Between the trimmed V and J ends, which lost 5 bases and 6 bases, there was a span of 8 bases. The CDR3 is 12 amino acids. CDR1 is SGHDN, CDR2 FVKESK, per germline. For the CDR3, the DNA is TGTGCCAGCAGCGAACAGGGTCAGCCCCAGCATTTT. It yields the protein CASSEQGQPQHF. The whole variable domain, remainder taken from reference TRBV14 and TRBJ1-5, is EAGVTQFPSHSVIEKGQTVTLRCDPISGHDNLYWYRRVMGKEIKFLLHFVKESKQDESGMPNNRFLAERTGGTYSTLKVQPAELEDSGVYFCASSEQGQPQHFGDGTRLSIL.

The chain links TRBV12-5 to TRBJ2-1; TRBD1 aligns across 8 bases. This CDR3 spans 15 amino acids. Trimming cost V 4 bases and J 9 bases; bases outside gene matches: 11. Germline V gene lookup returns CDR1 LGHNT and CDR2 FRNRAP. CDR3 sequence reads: CASGSRQGSWIEQFF. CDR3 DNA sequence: TGTGCTAGTGGTTCCAGACAGGGGTCCTGGATTGAGCAGTTCTTC.

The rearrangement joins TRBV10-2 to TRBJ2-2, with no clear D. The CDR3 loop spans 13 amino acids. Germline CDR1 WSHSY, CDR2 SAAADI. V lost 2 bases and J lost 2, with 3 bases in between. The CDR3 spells CASSEINTGELFF. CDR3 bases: TGCGCCAGCAGTGAGATAAACACCGGGGAGCTGTTTTTT.

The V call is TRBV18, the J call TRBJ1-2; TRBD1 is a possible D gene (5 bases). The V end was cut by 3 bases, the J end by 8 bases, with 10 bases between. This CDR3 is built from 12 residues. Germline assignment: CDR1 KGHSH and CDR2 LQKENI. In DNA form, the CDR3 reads TGTGCCAGCTCACCTCCTTCAGGGGGCTACACCTTC. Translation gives CASSPPSGGYTF. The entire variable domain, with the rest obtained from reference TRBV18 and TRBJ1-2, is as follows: NAGVMQNPRHLVRRRGQEARLRCSPMKGHSHVYWYRQLPEEGLKFMVYLQKENIIDESGMPKERFSAEFPKEGPSILRIQQVVRGDSAAYFCASSPPSGGYTFGSGTRLTVV.

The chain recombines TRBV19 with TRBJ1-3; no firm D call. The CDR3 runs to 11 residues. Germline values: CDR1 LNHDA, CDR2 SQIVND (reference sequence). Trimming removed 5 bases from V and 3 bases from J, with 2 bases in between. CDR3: CASSYGNTIYF. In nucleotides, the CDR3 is TGTGCCAGTAGTTATGGAAACACCATATATTTT. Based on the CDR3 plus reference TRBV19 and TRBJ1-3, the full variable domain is DGGITQSPKYLFRKEGQNVTLSCEQNLNHDAMYWYRQDPGQGLRLIYYSQIVNDFQKGDIAEGYSVSREKKESFPLTVTSAQKNPTAFYLCASSYGNTIYFGEGSWLTVV.

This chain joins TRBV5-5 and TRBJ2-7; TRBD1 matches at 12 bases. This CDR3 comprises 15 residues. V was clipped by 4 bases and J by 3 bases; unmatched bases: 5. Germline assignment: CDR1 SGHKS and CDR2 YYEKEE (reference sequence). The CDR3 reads CASSIGTGGSYEQYF. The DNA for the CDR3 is TGTGCCAGCAGCATCGGGACAGGGGGCAGCTACGAGCAGTACTTC.

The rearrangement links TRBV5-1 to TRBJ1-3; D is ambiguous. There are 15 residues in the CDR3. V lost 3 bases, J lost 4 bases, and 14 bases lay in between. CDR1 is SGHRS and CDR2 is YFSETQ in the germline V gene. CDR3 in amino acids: CASSYSSDKGNTIYF. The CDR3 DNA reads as TGCGCCAGCAGCTACAGCTCGGATAAGGGAAACACCATATATTTT.

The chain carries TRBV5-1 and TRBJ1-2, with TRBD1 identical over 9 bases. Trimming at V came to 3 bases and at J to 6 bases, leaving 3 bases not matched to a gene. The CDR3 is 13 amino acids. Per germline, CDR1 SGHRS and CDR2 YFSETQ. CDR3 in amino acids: CASSWTGADGYTF. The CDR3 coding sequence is TGCGCCAGCAGCTGGACAGGGGCCGATGGCTACACCTTC.

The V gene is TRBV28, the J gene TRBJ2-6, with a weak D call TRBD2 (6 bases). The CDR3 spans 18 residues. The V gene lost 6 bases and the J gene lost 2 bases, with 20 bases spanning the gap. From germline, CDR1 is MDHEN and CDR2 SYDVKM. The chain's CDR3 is CASSPPVEGHTGANVLTF. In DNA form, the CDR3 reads TGTGCCAGCAGCCCCCCAGTGGAGGGCCATACTGGGGCCAACGTCCTGACTTTC.

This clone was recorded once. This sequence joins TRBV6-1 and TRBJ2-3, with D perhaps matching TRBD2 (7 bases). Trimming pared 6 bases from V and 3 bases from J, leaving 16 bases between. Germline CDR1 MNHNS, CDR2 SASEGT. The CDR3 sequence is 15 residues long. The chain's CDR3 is CASRRGAGVTDTQYF. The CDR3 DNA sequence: TGTGCCAGCAGGAGGGGGGCGGGAGTAACAGATACGCAGTATTTT.

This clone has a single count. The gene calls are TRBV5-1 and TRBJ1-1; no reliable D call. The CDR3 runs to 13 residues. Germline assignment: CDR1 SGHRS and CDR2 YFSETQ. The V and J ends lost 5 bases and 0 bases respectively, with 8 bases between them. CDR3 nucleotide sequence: TGCGCCAGCAGAATGGAGATGAACACTGAAGCTTTCTTT. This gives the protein CASRMEMNTEAFF.

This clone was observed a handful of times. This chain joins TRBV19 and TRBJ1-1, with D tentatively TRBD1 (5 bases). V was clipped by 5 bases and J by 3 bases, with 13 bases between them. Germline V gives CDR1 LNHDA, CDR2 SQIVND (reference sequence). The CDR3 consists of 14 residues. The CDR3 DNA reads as TGTGCCAGTAGTTACAGGTCTGGAGACACTGAAGCTTTCTTT. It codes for CASSYRSGDTEAFF.

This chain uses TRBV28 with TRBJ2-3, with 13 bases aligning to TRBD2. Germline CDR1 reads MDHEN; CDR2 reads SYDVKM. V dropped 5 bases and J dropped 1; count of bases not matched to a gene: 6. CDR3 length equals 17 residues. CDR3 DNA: TGTGCCAGCAGTCCTGGACTAGCGGGAGCTCGCACAGATACGCAGTATTTT. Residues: CASSPGLAGARTDTQYF.

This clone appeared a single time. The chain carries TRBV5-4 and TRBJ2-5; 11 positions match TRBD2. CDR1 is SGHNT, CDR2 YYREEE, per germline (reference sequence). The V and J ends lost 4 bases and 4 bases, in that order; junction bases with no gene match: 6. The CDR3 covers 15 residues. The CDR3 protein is CASSPTSGSIETQYF. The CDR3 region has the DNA TGTGCCAGCAGCCCAACTAGCGGGAGTATAGAGACCCAGTACTTC.

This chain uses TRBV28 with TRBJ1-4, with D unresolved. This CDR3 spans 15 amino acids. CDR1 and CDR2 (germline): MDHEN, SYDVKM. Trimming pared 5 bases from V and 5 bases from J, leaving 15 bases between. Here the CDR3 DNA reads TGTGCCAGCAGTCCCCGACCCGGGGAAAATGAAAAACTGTTTTTT. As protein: CASSPRPGENEKLFF.

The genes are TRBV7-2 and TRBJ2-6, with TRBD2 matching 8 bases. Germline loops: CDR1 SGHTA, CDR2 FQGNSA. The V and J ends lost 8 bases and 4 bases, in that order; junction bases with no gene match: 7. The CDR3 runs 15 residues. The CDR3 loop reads CASGRGGAGANVLTF. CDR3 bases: TGTGCCAGCGGCCGGGGGGGGGCCGGGGCCAACGTCCTGACTTTC.

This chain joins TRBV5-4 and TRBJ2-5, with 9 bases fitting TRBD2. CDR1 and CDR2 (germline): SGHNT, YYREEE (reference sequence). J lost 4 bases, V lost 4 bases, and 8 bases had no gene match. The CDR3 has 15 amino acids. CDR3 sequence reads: CASSQEREVSETQYF. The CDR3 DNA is TGTGCCAGCAGCCAAGAGCGGGAGGTTTCAGAGACCCAGTACTTC.

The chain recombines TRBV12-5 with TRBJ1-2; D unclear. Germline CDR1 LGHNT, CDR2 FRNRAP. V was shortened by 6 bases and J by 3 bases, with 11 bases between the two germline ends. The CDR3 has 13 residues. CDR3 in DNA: TGTGCTAGTGGCGTACAGACGGACTATGGCTACACCTTC. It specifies CASGVQTDYGYTF.